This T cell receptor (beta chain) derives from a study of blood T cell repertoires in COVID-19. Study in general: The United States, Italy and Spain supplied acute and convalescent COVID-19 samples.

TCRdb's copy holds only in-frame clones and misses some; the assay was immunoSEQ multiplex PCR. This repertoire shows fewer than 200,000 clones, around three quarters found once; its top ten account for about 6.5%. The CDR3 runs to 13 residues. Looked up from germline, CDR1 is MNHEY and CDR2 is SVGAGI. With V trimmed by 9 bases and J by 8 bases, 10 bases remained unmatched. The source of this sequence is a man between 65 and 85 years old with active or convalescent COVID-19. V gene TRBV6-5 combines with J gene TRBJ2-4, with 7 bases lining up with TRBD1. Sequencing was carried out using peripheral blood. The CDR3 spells CASSGQQGDIQYF. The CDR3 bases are TGTGCCAGTTCGGGACAGCAGGGGGACATTCAGTACTTC.